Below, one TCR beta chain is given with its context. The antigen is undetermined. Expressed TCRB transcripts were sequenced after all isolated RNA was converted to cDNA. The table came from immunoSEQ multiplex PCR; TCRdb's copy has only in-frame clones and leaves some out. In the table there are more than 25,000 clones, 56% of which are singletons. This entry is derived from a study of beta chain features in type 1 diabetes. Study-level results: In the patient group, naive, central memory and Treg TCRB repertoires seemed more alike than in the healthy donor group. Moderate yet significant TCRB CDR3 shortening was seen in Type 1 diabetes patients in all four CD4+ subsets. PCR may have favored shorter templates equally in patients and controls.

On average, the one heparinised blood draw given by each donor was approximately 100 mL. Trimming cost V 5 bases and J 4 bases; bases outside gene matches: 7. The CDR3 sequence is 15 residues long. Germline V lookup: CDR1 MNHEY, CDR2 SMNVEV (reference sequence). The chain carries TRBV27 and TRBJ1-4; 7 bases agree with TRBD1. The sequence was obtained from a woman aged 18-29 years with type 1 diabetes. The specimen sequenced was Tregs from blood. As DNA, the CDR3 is TGTGCCAGCAGTATCCGGGACAGTCTTAATGAAAAACTGTTTTTT. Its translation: CASSIRDSLNEKLFF.